This T cell receptor (beta chain) came from a study of spatial heterogeneity in lung cancer. As for the study in general: Beta-chain sequences consistently outnumbered alpha-chain sequences in detection.

This clonotype occurred many times. The antigen remains unidentified. Findings of the study overall: Relative to follow-up, resection was when ubiquitous expanded tumor TCRs appeared more in blood.

Germline assignment: CDR1 SNHLY and CDR2 FYNNEI. This CDR3 has 13 amino acids. Trimming removed 5 bases at V and 7 bases at J, with 14 bases between. Regarding time point: sample taken at primary tumor resection. Sequencing of whole RNA from tumor, nontumor lung or frozen PBMC involved no sorting. There were 72 donors, all of them untreated patients with early-stage non-small cell lung cancer. TCRdb itself ran the 5' RACE reads through MiXCR, one entry per CDR3 protein. The repertoire has 30,000 to 45,000 distinct CDR3 sequences, approximately 5.2% of them found once; the top ten carry 25% to 30%. The V and J genes are TRBV2 and TRBJ1-1; D gene uncertain. The sample here was PBMCs, taken at surgery. This clonotype was obtained from a female donor with early-stage non-small cell lung cancer. The CDR3 DNA reads TGTGCCAGCAGTACCCAAGGGCGGGGTGAAGCTTTCTTT. Its protein is CASSTQGRGEAFF.